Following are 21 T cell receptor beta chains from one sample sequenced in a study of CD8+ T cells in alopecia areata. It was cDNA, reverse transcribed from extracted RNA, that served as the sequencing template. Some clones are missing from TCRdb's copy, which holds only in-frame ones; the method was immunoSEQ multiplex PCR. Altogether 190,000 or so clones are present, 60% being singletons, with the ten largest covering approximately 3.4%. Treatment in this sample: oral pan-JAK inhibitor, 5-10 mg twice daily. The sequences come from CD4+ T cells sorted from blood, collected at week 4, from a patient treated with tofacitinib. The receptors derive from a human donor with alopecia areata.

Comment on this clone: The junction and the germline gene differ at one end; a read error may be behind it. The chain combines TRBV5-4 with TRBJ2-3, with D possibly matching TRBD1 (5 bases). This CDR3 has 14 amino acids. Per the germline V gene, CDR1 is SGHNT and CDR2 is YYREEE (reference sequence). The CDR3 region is CASSQGLSTDTQYF. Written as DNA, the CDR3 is TGTGCCAGCAGCCAGGGTTTAAGCACGGATACGCAGTATTTT. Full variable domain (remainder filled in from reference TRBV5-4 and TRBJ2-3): ETGVTQSPTHLIKTRGQQVTLRCSSQSGHNTVSWYQQALGQGPQFIFQYYREEENGRGNFPPRFSGLQFPNYSSELNVNALELDDSALYLCASSQGLSTDTQYFGPGTRLTVL.

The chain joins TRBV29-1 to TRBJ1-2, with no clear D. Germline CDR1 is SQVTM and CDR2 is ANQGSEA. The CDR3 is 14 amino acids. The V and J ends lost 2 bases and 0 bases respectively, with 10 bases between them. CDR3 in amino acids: CSVELTGTNYGYTF. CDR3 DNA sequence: TGCAGCGTTGAATTGACCGGGACTAACTATGGCTACACCTTC.

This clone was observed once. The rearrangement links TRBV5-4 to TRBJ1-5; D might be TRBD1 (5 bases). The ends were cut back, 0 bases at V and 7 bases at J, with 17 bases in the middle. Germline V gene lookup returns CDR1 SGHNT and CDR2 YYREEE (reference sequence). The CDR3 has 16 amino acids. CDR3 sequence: CASSLGHRFRRQPQHF. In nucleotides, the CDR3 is TGTGCCAGCAGCTTGGGCCACAGGTTCAGGAGGCAGCCCCAGCATTTT.

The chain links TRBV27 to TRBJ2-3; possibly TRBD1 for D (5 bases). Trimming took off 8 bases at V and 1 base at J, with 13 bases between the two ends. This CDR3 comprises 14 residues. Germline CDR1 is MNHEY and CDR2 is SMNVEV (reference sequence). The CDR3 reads CASGNRSRTDTQYF. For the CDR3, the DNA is TGTGCCAGCGGAAACAGGAGCCGCACAGATACGCAGTATTTT.

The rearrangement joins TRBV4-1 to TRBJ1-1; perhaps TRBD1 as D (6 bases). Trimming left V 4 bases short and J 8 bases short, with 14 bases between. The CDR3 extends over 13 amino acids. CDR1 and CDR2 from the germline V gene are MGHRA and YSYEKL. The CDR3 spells CASSPVQGREAFF. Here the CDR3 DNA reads TGCGCCAGCAGCCCAGTACAGGGACGCGAAGCTTTCTTT.

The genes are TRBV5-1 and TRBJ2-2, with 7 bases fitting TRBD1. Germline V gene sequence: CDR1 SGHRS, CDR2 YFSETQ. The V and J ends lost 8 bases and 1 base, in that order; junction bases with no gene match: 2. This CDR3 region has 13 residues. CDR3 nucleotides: TGCGCCAGGAGGACAGGGAACACCGGGGAGCTGTTTTTT. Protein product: CARRTGNTGELFF.

CDR3 amino acids: CASKEENEQFF. Here the CDR3 DNA reads TGTGCCAGCAAAGAGGAAAATGAGCAGTTCTTC. V gene TRBV2 combines with J gene TRBJ2-1; D not certain. This CDR3 contains 11 residues. With 7 bases removed from V and 7 bases from J, the gap between germline ends came to 8 bases. Looked up from germline, CDR1 is SNHLY and CDR2 is FYNNEI.

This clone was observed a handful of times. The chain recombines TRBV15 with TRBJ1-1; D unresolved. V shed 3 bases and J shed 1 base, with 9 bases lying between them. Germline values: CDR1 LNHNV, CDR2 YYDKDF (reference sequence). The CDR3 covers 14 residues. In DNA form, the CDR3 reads TGTGCCACCAGCAGCCCCGCCGCGAACACTGAAGCTTTCTTT. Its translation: CATSSPAANTEAFF.

This CDR3 reads CSVEPGVGNTEAFF. Written as DNA, the CDR3 is TGCAGCGTTGAACCAGGGGTTGGCAACACTGAAGCTTTCTTT. The chain joins TRBV29-1 to TRBJ1-1; tentatively, D is TRBD1 (6 bases). The CDR3 runs to 14 residues. V shed 2 bases and J shed 2 bases, with 12 bases lying between them. The germline gives CDR1 SQVTM, CDR2 ANQGSEA. Looking up the rest from reference TRBV29-1 and TRBJ1-1 gives the full variable domain: SAVISQKPSRDICQRGTSLTIQCQVDSQVTMMFWYRQQPGQSLTLIATANQGSEATYESGFVIDKFPISRPNLTFSTLTVSNMSPEDSSIYLCSVEPGVGNTEAFFGQGTRLTVV.

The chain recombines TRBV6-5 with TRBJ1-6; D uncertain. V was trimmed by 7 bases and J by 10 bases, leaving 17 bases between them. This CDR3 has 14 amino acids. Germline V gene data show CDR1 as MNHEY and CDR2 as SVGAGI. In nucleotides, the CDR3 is TGTGCCAGCACACCTGGACCGAATGCCTCACCCCTCCACTTT. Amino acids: CASTPGPNASPLHF.

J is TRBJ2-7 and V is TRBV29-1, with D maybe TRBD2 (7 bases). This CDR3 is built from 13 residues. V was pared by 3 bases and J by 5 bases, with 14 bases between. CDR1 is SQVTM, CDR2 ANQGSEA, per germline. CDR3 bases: TGCAGCGTTGAGGAGGGGGGGCGGAACGAGCAGTACTTC. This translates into CSVEEGGRNEQYF.

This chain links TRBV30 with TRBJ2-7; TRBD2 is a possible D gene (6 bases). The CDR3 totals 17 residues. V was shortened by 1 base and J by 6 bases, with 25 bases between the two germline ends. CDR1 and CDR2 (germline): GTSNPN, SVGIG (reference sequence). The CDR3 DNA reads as TGTGCCTGGAGTGCCCGTCTAACATGGCGGGGCCCCCTCGAGCAGTACTTC. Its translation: CAWSARLTWRGPLEQYF.

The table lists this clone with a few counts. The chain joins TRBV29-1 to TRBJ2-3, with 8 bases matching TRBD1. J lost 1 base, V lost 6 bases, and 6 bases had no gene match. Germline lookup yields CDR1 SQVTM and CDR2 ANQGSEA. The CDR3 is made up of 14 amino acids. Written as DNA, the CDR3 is TGCAGCGTCCAGACAGGGGTTGGCACAGATACGCAGTATTTT. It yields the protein CSVQTGVGTDTQYF.

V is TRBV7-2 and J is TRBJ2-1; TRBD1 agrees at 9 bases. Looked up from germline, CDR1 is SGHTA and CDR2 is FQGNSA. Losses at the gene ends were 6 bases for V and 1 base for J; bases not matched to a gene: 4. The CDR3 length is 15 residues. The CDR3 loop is CASSTDRGSYNEQFF. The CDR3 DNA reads TGTGCCAGCAGTACGGACAGGGGTTCCTACAATGAGCAGTTCTTC. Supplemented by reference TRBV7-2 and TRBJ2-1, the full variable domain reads GAGVSQSPSNKVTEKGKDVELRCDPISGHTALYWYRQSLGQGLEFLIYFQGNSAPDKSGLPSDRFSAERTGGSVSTLTIQRTQQEDSAVYLCASSTDRGSYNEQFFGPGTRLTVL.

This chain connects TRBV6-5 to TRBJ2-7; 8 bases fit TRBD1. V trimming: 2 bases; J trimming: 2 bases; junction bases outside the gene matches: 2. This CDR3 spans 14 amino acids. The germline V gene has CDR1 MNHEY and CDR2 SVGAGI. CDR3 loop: CASSYNRGAYEQYF. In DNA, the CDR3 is TGTGCCAGCAGTTACAACAGGGGGGCCTACGAGCAGTACTTC.

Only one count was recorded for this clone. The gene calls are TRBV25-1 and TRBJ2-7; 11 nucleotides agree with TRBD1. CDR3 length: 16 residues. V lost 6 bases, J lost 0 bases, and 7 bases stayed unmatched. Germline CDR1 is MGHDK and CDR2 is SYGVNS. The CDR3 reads CASSETGTGGSYEQYF. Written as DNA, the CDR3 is TGTGCCAGCAGCGAAACCGGGACAGGGGGCTCCTACGAGCAGTACTTC.

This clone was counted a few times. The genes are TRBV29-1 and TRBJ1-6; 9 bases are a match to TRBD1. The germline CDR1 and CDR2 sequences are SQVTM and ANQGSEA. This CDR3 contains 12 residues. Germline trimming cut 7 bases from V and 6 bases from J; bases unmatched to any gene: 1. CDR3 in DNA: TGCAGCGCGACAGGGGGTAATTCACCCCTCCACTTT. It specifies CSATGGNSPLHF.

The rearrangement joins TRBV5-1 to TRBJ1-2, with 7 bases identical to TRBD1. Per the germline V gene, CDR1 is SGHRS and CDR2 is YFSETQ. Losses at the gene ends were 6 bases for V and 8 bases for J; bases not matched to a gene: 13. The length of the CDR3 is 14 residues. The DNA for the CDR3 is TGCGCCAGCACCCCTGGACAGGAGCAGGAGGGCTACACCTTC. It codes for CASTPGQEQEGYTF.

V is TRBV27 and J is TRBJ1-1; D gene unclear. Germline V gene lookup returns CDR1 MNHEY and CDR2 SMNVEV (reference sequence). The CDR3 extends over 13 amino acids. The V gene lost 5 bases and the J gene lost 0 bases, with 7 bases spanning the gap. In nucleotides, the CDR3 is TGTGCCAGCAGTCTCCATTTGAACACTGAAGCTTTCTTT. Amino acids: CASSLHLNTEAFF.

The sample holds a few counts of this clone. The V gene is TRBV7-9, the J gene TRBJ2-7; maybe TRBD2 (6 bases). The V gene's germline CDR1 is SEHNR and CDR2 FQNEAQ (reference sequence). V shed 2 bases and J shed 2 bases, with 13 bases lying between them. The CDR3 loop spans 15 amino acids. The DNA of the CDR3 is TGTGCCAGCAGCTTAATGGGAGGATCCACCTACGAGCAGTACTTC. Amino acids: CASSLMGGSTYEQYF.

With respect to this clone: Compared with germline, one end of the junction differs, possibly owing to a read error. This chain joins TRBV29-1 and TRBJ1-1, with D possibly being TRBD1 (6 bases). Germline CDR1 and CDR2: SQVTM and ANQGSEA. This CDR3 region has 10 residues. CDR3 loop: CSFTGSGREF. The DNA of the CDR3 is TGCAGCTTTACAGGGTCAGGGAGGGAGTTT. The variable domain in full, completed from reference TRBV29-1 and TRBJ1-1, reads SAVISQKPSRDICQRGTSLTIQCQVDSQVTMMFWYRQQPGQSLTLIATANQGSEATYESGFVIDKFPISRPNLTFSTLTVSNMSPEDSSIYLCSFTGSGREFGQGTRLTVV.